Below, 20 T cell receptor beta chains from the same sample are listed, as sequenced in a study of blood T cells in healthy people across ages. Sample-barcoded 5' priming and a J-beta primer mix drove a second PCR of about 7 to 12 cycles. TCRdb passed the 5' RACE reads through MiXCR, listing each CDR3 protein once. The table records hundreds of thousands of distinct CDR3 sequences, about 61% of them present only once. Sequencing used blood. The receptors were sampled from a man aged 35-49 years in good health.

This chain links TRBV4-1 with TRBJ2-5; D tentatively reads TRBD1 or TRBD2 (5 bases each). V was pared by 0 bases and J by 2 bases, with 22 bases between. The CDR3 is 19 amino acids. In germline, CDR1 is MGHRA, CDR2 YSYEKL. CDR3 amino acids: CASSQDFGALQSVQETQYF. The CDR3 DNA follows: TGCGCCAGCAGCCAAGATTTCGGGGCCCTTCAGTCCGTACAAGAGACCCAGTACTTC.

The chain links TRBV3-1 to TRBJ2-5; 13 bases are shared with TRBD2. The CDR3 covers 19 residues. Looked up from germline, CDR1 is LGHDT and CDR2 is YNNKEL (reference sequence). J gave up 11 bases and V 0 bases, and 18 bases lay outside the gene matches. CDR3 DNA: TGTGCCAGCAGCCAAGATTTACCAGGACTAGCGGGAGTGTCAGGGGAGCAGTACTTC. It translates to CASSQDLPGLAGVSGEQYF.

This clonotype was seen only a few times. The rearrangement uses TRBV20-1 and TRBJ2-5; 8 nucleotides line up with TRBD1. Germline V lookup: CDR1 DFQATT, CDR2 SNEGSKA (reference sequence). The J segment lost 5 bases and the V segment lost 3 bases, leaving 8 bases of the junction unmatched. This CDR3 region has 14 residues. CDR3 sequence reads: CSASLGQARETQYF. Written as DNA, the CDR3 is TGCAGTGCTAGTCTGGGACAGGCCAGGGAGACCCAGTACTTC.

The chain recombines TRBV20-1 with TRBJ2-7; tentatively, D is TRBD1 (6 bases). This CDR3 comprises 17 residues. Trimming left V 0 bases short and J 0 bases short, with 18 bases between. Germline-derived CDR1 and CDR2 are DFQATT and SNEGSKA (reference sequence). The CDR3 protein is CSARDSSGTLYSYEQYF. CDR3 DNA: TGCAGTGCTAGAGACAGCTCCGGGACACTGTACTCCTACGAGCAGTACTTC.

This clonotype has just a few counts. CDR3 sequence: CASSYGLVGETQYF. The CDR3, as DNA: TGTGCCAGCAGTTACGGGCTAGTAGGAGAGACCCAGTACTTC. The chain uses TRBV6-2 or TRBV6-3 and TRBJ2-5, with no clear D. Trimming removed 2 bases at V and 4 bases at J, with 11 bases between. Germline V gene data show CDR1 as MNHEY and CDR2 as SVGEGT. This CDR3 spans 14 amino acids.

The count of this clonotype is one. The chain couples TRBV4-2 to TRBJ2-3, with D possibly matching TRBD1 (6 bases). With 11 bases removed from V and 3 bases from J, the gap between germline ends came to 15 bases. CDR1 LGHNA and CDR2 YNFKEQ come from the germline V gene. The CDR3 is 13 amino acids. The CDR3 region has the DNA TGTGCCGCGACAGGAGGTCAGACAGATACGCAGTATTTT. It codes for CAATGGQTDTQYF.

J is TRBJ2-7 and V is TRBV7-2; D is ambiguous. Looked up from germline, CDR1 is SGHTA and CDR2 is FQGNSA. V lost 5 bases and J lost 1, with 12 bases in between. The length of the CDR3 is 14 residues. CDR3 residues: CASSPGPRSYEQYF. CDR3 DNA: TGTGCCAGCAGCCCTGGACCTCGTTCCTACGAGCAGTACTTC.

V gene TRBV28 combines with J gene TRBJ2-7; tentatively, D is TRBD1 or TRBD2 (5 bases each). Trimming removed 3 bases from V and 4 bases from J, with 19 bases in between. Germline-derived CDR1 and CDR2 are MDHEN and SYDVKM. This CDR3 has 16 residues. The CDR3 sequence is CASSLPPGTGYYEQYF. The DNA of the CDR3 is TGTGCCAGCAGTTTGCCCCCCGGGACGGGATATTACGAGCAGTACTTC.

CDR3 loop: CASSSRDRGRGGYTF. The CDR3 nucleotides read TGCGCCAGCAGCTCTCGGGACAGGGGCCGGGGTGGCTACACCTTC. The chain couples TRBV5-1 to TRBJ1-2; 10 nucleotides line up with TRBD1. The J segment lost 7 bases and the V segment lost 3 bases, leaving 9 bases of the junction unmatched. Germline loops: CDR1 SGHRS, CDR2 YFSETQ. The CDR3 loop spans 15 amino acids.

The gene calls are TRBV6-2 or TRBV6-3 and TRBJ2-7; D unresolved. The germline gives CDR1 MNHEY, CDR2 SVGEGT. This CDR3 is 12 amino acids long. Trimming shortened V by 7 bases and J by 5 bases, and 12 bases separated the two germline ends. The chain's CDR3 is CASTQGRNEQYF. In DNA form, the CDR3 reads TGTGCCAGCACGCAAGGGCGTAACGAGCAGTACTTC.

The chain recombines TRBV9 with TRBJ1-2; D not certain. The CDR3 has 12 amino acids. Germline CDR1 reads SGDLS; CDR2 reads YYNGEE. Trimming left V 4 bases short and J 6 bases short, with 10 bases between. The CDR3 bases are TGTGCCAGCAGCCCAATTACTGATGGCTACACCTTC. Translation: CASSPITDGYTF.

This clonotype came up a few times. V and J are TRBV4-2 and TRBJ2-7; TRBD2 is a possible D gene (7 bases). CDR3 length equals 15 residues. V shed 3 bases and J shed 3 bases, with 15 bases lying between them. The germline CDR1 and CDR2 sequences are LGHNA and YNFKEQ. The CDR3 is CASSQGRGDNYEQYF. The CDR3 DNA sequence: TGTGCCAGCAGCCAGGGCCGGGGGGACAACTACGAGCAGTACTTC.

In nucleotides, the CDR3 is TGCAGTGCCAACCCCAGCCAAGGGACAGATACGCAGTATTTT. Its protein is CSANPSQGTDTQYF. V usage is TRBV20-1 and J usage is TRBJ2-3; D uncertain. There are 14 residues in the CDR3. V was trimmed by 6 bases and J by 3 bases, leaving 16 bases between them. The germline gives CDR1 DFQATT, CDR2 SNEGSKA (reference sequence).

The rearrangement links TRBV7-2 to TRBJ2-1; possible D gene TRBD1, 5 bases. With the DNA end fitting TRBJ2-7 better, the J assignment may be wrong. Germline V gene sequence: CDR1 SGHTA, CDR2 FQGNSA. The CDR3 loop spans 14 amino acids. The CDR3 DNA reads as TGTGCCAGCAGCTTAGGGATGCAGGGTACGGAGCAGTACTTC. Protein sequence: CASSLGMQGTEQYF.

V and J are TRBV7-2 and TRBJ2-1, with 8 positions matching TRBD2. V was clipped by 3 bases and J by 7 bases; unmatched bases: 8. CDR3 size: 15 residues. CDR1 is SGHTA and CDR2 is FQGNSA in the germline V gene. The CDR3 nucleotides are TGTGCCAGCAGCTTGAGCGGGAGTATTCGGAATGAGCAGTTCTTC. It yields the protein CASSLSGSIRNEQFF.

This clonotype has a handful of counts. This sequence joins TRBV4-2 and TRBJ2-7; TRBD1 aligns across 8 bases. V lost 4 bases and J lost 4; bases outside the gene matches: 6. From germline, CDR1 is LGHNA and CDR2 YNFKEQ. The CDR3 has 14 residues. This CDR3 is CASSRGQGGYEQYF. The CDR3 DNA follows: TGTGCCAGCAGCCGAGGACAGGGTGGGTACGAGCAGTACTTC.

This chain joins TRBV20-1 and TRBJ1-4, with a weak D call TRBD1 (5 bases). V lost 4 bases to trimming and J lost 3 bases, with 15 bases between them. CDR3 length equals 15 residues. The germline V gene encodes CDR1 DFQATT and CDR2 SNEGSKA (reference sequence). Here the CDR3 reads CSATRTGAANEKLFF. The CDR3 DNA reads as TGCAGTGCTACGCGAACAGGAGCAGCTAATGAAAAACTGTTTTTT.

A single count supports this clonotype. For the CDR3, the DNA is TGTGCCAGCAGCTTAGTGCCCGGGCGGTACAATGAGCAGTACTTC. This translates into CASSLVPGRYNEQYF. The chain carries TRBV7-2 and TRBJ2-5, with D unclear. V dropped 1 base and J dropped 11 bases, with 20 bases sitting between them. Germline values: CDR1 SGHTA, CDR2 FQGNSA. There are 15 residues in the CDR3. Drawing the rest from reference TRBV7-2 and TRBJ2-5, the complete variable domain is GAGVSQSPSNKVTEKGKDVELRCDPISGHTALYWYRQSLGQGLEFLIYFQGNSAPDKSGLPSDRFSAERTGGSVSTLTIQRTQQEDSAVYLCASSLVPGRYNEQYFGPGTRLLVL.

The V gene is TRBV28, the J gene TRBJ2-7; D not certain. The J call is in doubt because the DNA end fits TRBJ2-5 better. Germline CDR1 and CDR2: MDHEN and SYDVKM. The CDR3 sequence is 16 residues long. The CDR3 sequence: CASSSTRGLVRETQYF. In nucleotides, the CDR3 is TGTGCCAGCAGTTCCACGCGTGGGCTAGTTCGAGAGACCCAGTACTTC.

The V and J genes are TRBV12-3 or TRBV12-4 and TRBJ2-3; D unresolved. This CDR3 has 13 amino acids. V was pared by 5 bases and J by 3 bases, with 9 bases between. The CDR3 DNA sequence: TGTGCCAGCAGTCGCGCTGGGACAGATACGCAGTATTTT. It translates to CASSRAGTDTQYF.